The 14 T cell receptor beta chains below all came from one sample that was sequenced in a study of blood T cells in healthy people across ages (dated by TCRdb to between 2014 and 2017). Libraries came from 5' RACE. TCRdb records Illumina HiSeq 2500 as the sequencer. The second PCR ran for roughly 7 to 12 cycles and used a J-beta primer mix along with a sample-barcoded 5' primer. TCRdb reran the public reads through fastp at Q25 and MiXCR, keeping productive beta chains. Rows with one shared CDR3 protein collapse into an entry with the most common genes and DNA. Here the sample has more than 750,000 distinct CDR3 sequences; 25% to 30% occur a single time. The ten largest clones add up to 9.5% to 13% of the sample. The same data also contributed to another study, on T cells of mothers and their children.

Sequenced input: blood. The receptors derive from a woman aged 40 to 49 in good health.

V is TRBV6-1 and J is TRBJ2-7, with D maybe TRBD1 (6 bases). Germline V lookup: CDR1 MNHNS, CDR2 SASEGT. This CDR3 is built from 14 residues. Trimming shortened V by 2 bases and J by 9 bases, and 17 bases separated the two germline ends. The CDR3 DNA sequence: TGTGCCAGCAGTGAAATCTCCGCCGGGACACCGCAGTACTTC. Translating gives CASSEISAGTPQYF.

Concerning this clonotype itself: This could be a read error, since a much larger clone is one nucleotide away. The chain joins TRBV20-1 to TRBJ2-7; TRBD2 agrees at 11 bases. The CDR3 is made up of 16 amino acids. After removal of 1 base from V and 0 bases from J, the junction contained 5 bases not matched to a gene. The germline V gene has CDR1 DFQATT and CDR2 SNEGSKA (reference sequence). Here the CDR3 DNA reads TGCAGTGCTAGAGGAGAAGGGACTAGCGGCTCCTACGAGCAGTACTTC. Protein sequence: CSARGEGTSGSYEQYF.

This clonotype was found a few times. J is TRBJ2-6 and V is TRBV6-1; 11 nucleotides match TRBD1. CDR3 length: 18 residues. V dropped 6 bases and J dropped 0; count of bases not matched to a gene: 7. Germline lookup yields CDR1 MNHNS and CDR2 SASEGT. CDR3 sequence reads: CASRPTGTGGSGANVLTF. CDR3 coding DNA: TGTGCCAGCAGACCAACCGGGACAGGGGGCTCTGGGGCCAACGTCCTGACTTTC.

This clonotype was found once. V and J are TRBV7-2 and TRBJ2-7; D unclear. CDR1 is SGHTA and CDR2 is FQGNSA in the germline V gene. CDR3 length: 13 amino acids. The V end was cut by 5 bases, the J end by 0 bases, with 8 bases between. This CDR3 reads CASSISSSYEQYF. Here the CDR3 DNA reads TGTGCCAGCAGCATTTCGAGCTCCTACGAGCAGTACTTC.

This clonotype has only a few counts. J is TRBJ2-3 and V is TRBV20-1; D may be TRBD1 (6 bases). Germline V gene lookup returns CDR1 DFQATT and CDR2 SNEGSKA (reference sequence). This CDR3 is built from 11 residues. V was trimmed by 6 bases and J by 4 bases, leaving 8 bases between them. CDR3 sequence reads: CSARGSDTQYF. The CDR3 DNA reads TGCAGTGCCAGGGGTTCAGATACGCAGTATTTT.

The sample holds a few counts of this clonotype. The V call is TRBV29-1, the J call TRBJ1-5; D not resolved. CDR3 length: 14 residues. Germline loops: CDR1 SQVTM, CDR2 ANQGSEA. V lost 6 bases and J 4 bases, leaving 16 bases between the germline ends. CDR3 sequence (DNA): TGCAGCGTGTCCAGTGGCGCGGGGAATCAGCCCCAGCATTTT. The encoded protein is CSVSSGAGNQPQHF.

This rearrangement joins TRBV19 to TRBJ2-7; maybe TRBD1 (6 bases). V shed 1 base and J shed 7 bases, with 14 bases lying between them. The CDR3 loop spans 14 amino acids. Germline V gene lookup returns CDR1 LNHDA and CDR2 SQIVND (reference sequence). CDR3 region: CASSIGRTAGEQYF. CDR3 nucleotides: TGTGCCAGTAGTATAGGAAGGACAGCCGGGGAGCAGTACTTC.

Ten or more counts support this clonotype. The rearrangement uses TRBV20-1 and TRBJ2-7; TRBD1 might be the D (5 bases). V lost 4 bases and J 6 bases, leaving 16 bases between the germline ends. The CDR3 covers 13 residues. Germline CDR1 is DFQATT and CDR2 is SNEGSKA (reference sequence). CDR3 nucleotides: TGCAGTGCTAAGGCAGGGATCCTGGCCGAGCAGTACTTC. It translates to CSAKAGILAEQYF.

The chain employs TRBV12-3 or TRBV12-4 and TRBJ1-2, with D possibly being TRBD1 (6 bases). CDR3 length: 15 amino acids. The V end lost 6 bases, the J end lost 5 bases, and 19 bases lay between the germline ends. CDR3 sequence reads: CASSLAGGAGYGYTF. The CDR3 coding sequence is TGTGCCAGCAGCCTAGCGGGGGGCGCGGGGTATGGCTACACCTTC.

The genes are TRBV6-6 and TRBJ2-1; tentative D call: TRBD2 (6 bases). The CDR3 contains 15 residues. The germline V and J ends were trimmed by 6 bases and 10 bases, with 22 bases remaining between them. Germline CDR1 is MNHNY and CDR2 is SVGAGI (reference sequence). The CDR3, as DNA: TGTGCCAGCAGATCTGGAGGGATAGGAGCATGGGAGCAGTTCTTC. This codes for CASRSGGIGAWEQFF.

The chain joins TRBV4-1 to TRBJ1-1, with a weak D call TRBD1 (5 bases). The V and J ends lost 10 bases and 4 bases respectively, with 22 bases between them. In germline, CDR1 is MGHRA, CDR2 YSYEKL. CDR3 size: 15 residues. CDR3 nucleotides: TGCGCCACCGGGACCGAAGGCATCGTCGGCACTGAAGCTTTCTTT. It encodes CATGTEGIVGTEAFF.

Points on this clonotype: This may arise from a read error, as a much more abundant clone is one base away. The chain couples TRBV6-6 to TRBJ2-7; no firm D call. Germline-derived CDR1 and CDR2 are MNHNY and SVGAGI (reference sequence). This CDR3 is 13 amino acids long. The CDR3 DNA follows: TGTGCCAGCACCGTGGGCAGCTCCTACGAGCAGCACTTC. Its translation is CASTVGSSYEQHF.

In its sample, this clonotype was seen a few times. The CDR3 bases are TGTGCCAGCAGCCGAGGACGGAGCTTGAACACTGAAGCTTTCTTT. Its translation: CASSRGRSLNTEAFF. V and J are TRBV14 and TRBJ1-1; D unclear. Germline CDR1 reads SGHDN; CDR2 reads FVKESK. V was shortened by 4 bases and J by 0 bases, with 12 bases between the two germline ends. This CDR3 has 15 amino acids.

The chain is built from TRBV5-1 and TRBJ2-5; 8 bases match TRBD2. The V gene's germline CDR1 is SGHRS and CDR2 YFSETQ. The J segment lost 5 bases and the V segment lost 4 bases, leaving 13 bases of the junction unmatched. The CDR3 is made up of 16 amino acids. CDR3 coding DNA: TGCGCCAGCAGCCCGGGACTAGGGACGTCCAAGGAGACCCAGTACTTC. Its protein product is CASSPGLGTSKETQYF.